This T cell receptor (beta chain) is drawn from a study of blood T cells in healthy people across ages (dated by TCRdb to between 2015 and 2017). Describing the broader study: In model experiments, template switching captured roughly one uniquely barcoded TCR beta cDNA molecule for every two T cells. Age-related changes in TCR beta repertoire diversity were measured in the study by deep sequencing normalized with unique cDNA molecular identifiers. The donors were split into four age groups: young (average 16 years), middle-aged (around 37), aged (around 67) and long-lived (under 90). To avoid experimental bias, donors of different ages were randomly spread across the sequencing lanes. Two additional independent replicas of 1 million unique cDNA reads from the same blood draw were analyzed for two donors (one aged 18 to 30 and one aged 80 or older). Overall study results and their limits: Since profiling was done on bulk unsorted PBMCs, naive and antigen-experienced compartments could not be conclusively compared. The long-lived group showed more naive CD4+ T cells, fewer expanded clones and increased TCR diversity than the aged group, suggesting age selection. Estimates of total diversity based on one million sequenced T cells were considered lower bounds and underestimates. The CMV infection status of donors was not known, potentially confounding age-related changes in expanded clonotypes. The percentage of naive T cells measured by flow cytometry correlated strongly with observed TCR beta diversity. As age increased, observed TCR beta diversity per million T cells dropped in a roughly linear way, and a significant reduction was already evident by age 40.

The method behind the library was 5' RACE. TCRdb names Illumina HiSeq 2500 as the instrument used. A second PCR of roughly 6 to 11 cycles was run with a J-beta primer mix and a sample-barcoded 5' primer. A template-switch 5' adaptor carrying 12 random nucleotides introduced a unique molecular identifier onto each TCR beta cDNA molecule. Each sample yielded at least 3 million CDR3-containing paired-end reads. The Mint cDNA synthesis kit, primed by a TRBC-specific oligonucleotide, was used to synthesize first-strand cDNA from all RNA. Following uracil-DNA glycosylase treatment, a first 18-cycle PCR with universal primers M1SS and BC2_uni_R was performed on all cDNA. As for the authors' bioinformatics: For normalization, 1 million high-quality reads were randomly selected from each sample, with every read carrying a distinct molecular identifier. Instead of being binned into consensus sequences, reads that shared molecular identifiers were thrown out. CDR3 identification, clonotype clustering and error correction used MiTCR with a Q25 quality threshold and the strictest error-elimination algorithm. A nonparametric unseen species model with Euler transformation was used to estimate a lower bound on total TCR beta diversity. Using fastp trimming at Q25 and MiXCR clonotype assembly, TCRdb reanalyzed the public sequencing data and kept in-frame beta chains. When rows share a CDR3 protein, they turn into one entry using the most common DNA and genes. These V and J calls are TCRdb output, not the study's own analysis. This sample comprises 1.5 million to 2 million distinct CDR3 sequences, roughly 27% of them detected only once. 7.7% of the sample rests with the top ten.

To note about this clonotype: It lacks a known antigen. Base qualities are not provided; no much larger clone lies one nucleotide away.

Systemically healthy Caucasian individuals from Russia, roughly 40 in total and aged about 6 to 90 years, were included as donors. Roughly 10 milliliters of peripheral blood were drawn from each donor into EDTA-treated Vacutainer tubes. Ficoll-Paque density-gradient centrifugation was used to isolate PBMCs, with at least 7 million per sample. Total RNA, at least 6 micrograms per sample, was extracted from PBMCs with Trizol reagent. For every donor, flow cytometry on a PBMC aliquot measured the percentage of naive CD45RAhigh/CD27high T cells. The CDR3 contains 13 residues, cysteine and phenylalanine counted. This entry keeps only the CDR3 DNA: 39 bases, framed from base 1. V gives up 3 bases and J gives up 4 bases, and the segment between their germline ends measures 9 bases. The germline V gene yields LGHNT for CDR1 and FRNRAP for CDR2.

The chain was built from TRBV12-5 and TRBJ1-2, with no D gene named confidently. Specimen: blood. This TCR was recovered from a woman aged 25 to 39 in good health. CDR3 protein: CASGFAGVYGYTF. The DNA sequence reads TGTGCTAGTGGTTTTGCAGGAGTCTATGGCTACACCTTC.